Below are 29 T cell receptor beta chains sequenced from a single sample in a study of blood T cell repertoires in COVID-19. Here immunoSEQ multiplex PCR was the method, and the copy in TCRdb shows in-frame clones only, minus some. The sample yields under 250,000 clones, approximately 80% seen once. The specimen was peripheral blood. All receptors come from a human donor in a cohort sampled during active COVID-19.

In nucleotides, the CDR3 is TGTGCCAGCAGCGTAGGAGGGGGCATGGTCGAGCAGTACTTC. This translates into CASSVGGGMVEQYF. V gene TRBV9 combines with J gene TRBJ2-7; TRBD1 matches at 7 bases. From germline, CDR1 is SGDLS and CDR2 YYNGEE. The junction had 6 bases not matched to a gene; V was cut back by 0 bases and J by 6 bases. CDR3 size: 14 residues.

The V gene is TRBV28, the J gene TRBJ2-7; D not resolved. V was trimmed by 6 bases and J by 4 bases, leaving 7 bases between them. CDR3 size: 11 residues. Looked up from germline, CDR1 is MDHEN and CDR2 is SYDVKM. Here the CDR3 reads CASSPYYEQYF. The DNA for the CDR3 is TGTGCCAGCAGCCCCTATTACGAGCAGTACTTC.

The chain links TRBV2 to TRBJ2-1; 11 bases are a match to TRBD1. The V gene's germline CDR1 is SNHLY and CDR2 FYNNEI. Trimming cost V 8 bases and J 7 bases; bases outside gene matches: 4. CDR3 length: 13 residues. The CDR3 DNA is TGTGCCAGCTCTGGACAGGGGGCGAATGAGCAGTTCTTC. Translated: CASSGQGANEQFF.

The chain combines TRBV4-1 with TRBJ2-2; TRBD2 agrees at 8 bases. Germline CDR1 is MGHRA and CDR2 is YSYEKL. The CDR3 is 17 residues long. Losses at the gene ends were 0 bases for V and 6 bases for J; bases not matched to a gene: 9. In DNA, the CDR3 is TGCGCCAGCAGCCAAGACAGGGGACTAGGGGCCGCCGGGGAGCTGTTTTTT. This encodes CASSQDRGLGAAGELFF.

The genes are TRBV6-5 and TRBJ2-7; a weak D match, TRBD2 (6 bases). Looked up from germline, CDR1 is MNHEY and CDR2 is SVGAGI. V was cut by 2 bases and J by 0 bases, with 11 bases left in between. The CDR3 has 15 residues. Here the CDR3 reads CASSYGPSASYEQYF. Here the CDR3 DNA reads TGTGCCAGCAGTTACGGCCCTAGCGCCTCCTACGAGCAGTACTTC.

The V and J genes are TRBV11-3 and TRBJ2-7, with 12 positions matching TRBD2. CDR1 and CDR2 from the germline V gene are SGHNT and YENEEA. Trimming cost V 5 bases and J 5 bases; bases outside gene matches: 10. The CDR3 runs 16 residues. The CDR3 here is CASSSSLTSGSNEQYF. In DNA, the CDR3 is TGTGCCAGCAGCAGTTCCCTGACTAGCGGGAGTAACGAGCAGTACTTC.

The rearrangement joins TRBV5-5 to TRBJ2-1; 11 nucleotides align to TRBD2. Germline assignment: CDR1 SGHKS and CDR2 YYEKEE (reference sequence). CDR3 length equals 16 residues. Trimming removed 4 bases from V and 2 bases from J; junction bases left unmatched: 5. CDR3 DNA: TGTGCCAGCAGCCACCGGACTAGCGGGCCCTACAATGAGCAGTTCTTC. Its protein product is CASSHRTSGPYNEQFF.

The chain joins TRBV5-1 to TRBJ1-3; TRBD1 matches at 7 bases. CDR1 and CDR2 (germline): SGHRS, YFSETQ. The V and J ends lost 4 bases and 3 bases, in that order; junction bases with no gene match: 7. This CDR3 contains 15 residues. In nucleotides, the CDR3 is TGCGCCAGCAGCACGACCACAGGGGTTGGAAACACCATATATTTT. It codes for CASSTTTGVGNTIYF.

This clone was recorded once. CDR3 DNA: TGCGCCAGCAGCCAAGATGGGGTCAGGGGACAGCCCCAGCATTTT. Its translation is CASSQDGVRGQPQHF. V and J are TRBV4-1 and TRBJ1-5; D perhaps matches TRBD1 (6 bases). The CDR3 is made up of 15 amino acids. Trimming left V 0 bases short and J 7 bases short, with 13 bases between. Germline CDR1 reads MGHRA; CDR2 reads YSYEKL.

The chain is built from TRBV6-5 and TRBJ1-5; D remains unclear. The germline V gene has CDR1 MNHEY and CDR2 SVGAGI. The V and J ends lost 7 bases and 7 bases respectively, with 11 bases between them. The CDR3 sequence is 12 residues long. The CDR3 DNA sequence: TGTGCCAGCATGCGACATCAACAGCCCCAGCATTTT. Translated: CASMRHQQPQHF.

The CDR3 DNA reads as TGCGCCAGCAAAAGGACACAGGGCGTTTTAGAGACCCAGTACTTC. Its translation is CASKRTQGVLETQYF. This sequence joins TRBV5-1 and TRBJ2-5, with D possibly matching TRBD1 (6 bases). The CDR3 contains 15 residues. The V gene's germline CDR1 is SGHRS and CDR2 YFSETQ. Trimming removed 6 bases from V and 4 bases from J, with 19 bases in between.

This chain links TRBV3-1 (or the pseudogene TRBV3-2) with TRBJ2-1, with TRBD2 matching 9 bases. Germline V gene sequence: CDR1 LGHDT, CDR2 YNNKEL (reference sequence). The CDR3 consists of 14 residues. V shed 7 bases and J 7 bases; nucleotides not matched to a gene: 8. Here the CDR3 DNA reads TGTGCCAGCAAGTTAGCGGGAGTAATTAATGAGCAGTTCTTC. This sequence encodes CASKLAGVINEQFF.

The chain employs TRBV30 and TRBJ1-5; D may be TRBD1 (5 bases). The V gene's germline CDR1 is GTSNPN and CDR2 SVGIG (reference sequence). V was clipped by 2 bases and J by 6 bases, with 14 bases between them. The CDR3 has 14 amino acids. The CDR3 region is CAWSRGLVGQPQHF. For the CDR3, the DNA is TGTGCCTGGAGTCGGGGACTGGTAGGTCAGCCCCAGCATTTT.

The chain carries TRBV7-9 and TRBJ2-3; 8 positions match TRBD2. The ends lost 7 bases at V and 1 base at J; junction bases unmatched: 10. Per the germline V gene, CDR1 is SEHNR and CDR2 is FQNEAQ (reference sequence). The CDR3 is 16 residues long. This chain's CDR3 is CASIQYYGGGTDTQYF. CDR3 sequence (DNA): TGTGCCAGCATCCAATACTACGGGGGGGGCACAGATACGCAGTATTTT.

This clone was seen at least ten times. J is TRBJ2-7 and V is TRBV3-1 (or the pseudogene TRBV3-2); D is perhaps TRBD2 (7 bases). CDR3 length: 18 amino acids. Germline V gives CDR1 LGHDT, CDR2 YNNKEL (reference sequence). The germline V and J ends were trimmed by 1 base and 2 bases, with 21 bases remaining between them. The DNA of the CDR3 is TGTGCCAGCAGCCAAGTGGGTTCGGGGGGCGGGAGACCCTACGAGCAGTACTTC. Translated: CASSQVGSGGGRPYEQYF.

The rearrangement uses TRBV6-6 and TRBJ1-2; 7 nucleotides align to TRBD1. Germline V lookup: CDR1 MNHNY, CDR2 SVGAGI (reference sequence). V gave up 6 bases and J gave up 1 base; unmatched junction bases: 8. The length of the CDR3 is 15 residues. The CDR3: CASSAGTVINYGYTF. CDR3 sequence (DNA): TGTGCCAGCAGCGCCGGGACAGTAATTAACTATGGCTACACCTTC.

The chain employs TRBV29-1 and TRBJ2-1, with 10 bases that match TRBD2. J lost 0 bases, V lost 7 bases, and 6 bases had no gene match. In germline, CDR1 is SQVTM, CDR2 ANQGSEA. The CDR3 totals 15 residues. The CDR3 spells CSDSGLADSYNEQFF. In DNA, the CDR3 is TGCAGCGATTCTGGACTAGCGGACTCCTACAATGAGCAGTTCTTC.

The chain has TRBV27 and TRBJ2-1, with TRBD2 as a possible D gene (5 bases). Germline lookup yields CDR1 MNHEY and CDR2 SMNVEV (reference sequence). V lost 7 bases, J lost 2 bases, and 12 bases lay in between. CDR3 length: 14 amino acids. This CDR3 is CASMPRGAYNEQFF. CDR3 nucleotides: TGTGCCAGCATGCCCCGGGGAGCCTACAATGAGCAGTTCTTC.

The V gene is TRBV5-5, the J gene TRBJ2-7; weak D call: TRBD1 (6 bases). CDR3 length: 14 amino acids. Per germline, CDR1 SGHKS and CDR2 YYEKEE (reference sequence). V was trimmed by 7 bases and J by 3 bases, leaving 17 bases between them. The CDR3 spells CASGTLTGIYEQYF. The CDR3 DNA is TGTGCCAGCGGAACCCTAACAGGGATCTACGAGCAGTACTTC.

The chain has TRBV10-2 and TRBJ2-4, with TRBD2 identical over 9 bases. The CDR3 extends over 15 amino acids. The germline CDR1 and CDR2 sequences are WSHSY and SAAADI. The V gene end was trimmed by 3 bases and the J gene end by 4 bases; junction bases not matched to a gene: 4. The CDR3 reads CASSDPTSGKNIQYF. The CDR3 region has the DNA TGCGCCAGCAGTGATCCGACTAGCGGAAAAAACATTCAGTACTTC.

The chain combines TRBV6-1 with TRBJ1-4; the match to TRBD1 covers 7 bases. V dropped 4 bases and J dropped 0; count of bases not matched to a gene: 8. Germline CDR1 is MNHNS and CDR2 is SASEGT. This CDR3 is built from 17 residues. The CDR3 DNA reads as TGTGCCAGCAGTGGCGCGACAGGGTTTTCAACTAATGAAAAACTGTTTTTT. It specifies CASSGATGFSTNEKLFF.

The chain couples TRBV5-1 to TRBJ2-5, with D uncertain. The germline gives CDR1 SGHRS, CDR2 YFSETQ. The CDR3 contains 11 residues. The V end lost 1 base, the J end lost 5 bases, and 3 bases lay between the germline ends. CDR3 region: CASSLLETQYF. The CDR3 DNA is TGCGCCAGCAGCTTGCTGGAGACCCAGTACTTC.

The rearrangement joins TRBV11-2 to TRBJ1-2, with 8 bases that match TRBD1. With 5 bases clipped from V and 2 bases from J, the junction kept 7 bases outside the gene matches. CDR1 is SGHAT and CDR2 is FQNNGV in the germline V gene. CDR3 length: 15 amino acids. CDR3 amino acids: CASSQDRGSNYGYTF. As DNA, the CDR3 is TGTGCCAGCAGCCAAGACAGGGGTTCCAACTATGGCTACACCTTC.

The genes are TRBV16 and TRBJ2-7, with 7 bases aligning to TRBD1. This CDR3 spans 13 amino acids. CDR1 is KGHSY and CDR2 is FQNENV in the germline V gene. V was clipped by 4 bases and J by 1 base; unmatched bases: 1. This CDR3 is CASSLGQSYEQYF. The CDR3 DNA follows: TGTGCCAGCAGCCTGGGACAGTCCTACGAGCAGTACTTC.

This chain links TRBV5-4 with TRBJ2-3; TRBD2 aligns across 8 bases. V gave up 4 bases and J gave up 2 bases; unmatched junction bases: 3. CDR3 length: 14 residues. Germline loops: CDR1 SGHNT, CDR2 YYREEE (reference sequence). The CDR3 bases are TGTGCCAGCAGCCCGGGAGGGCCCACAGATACGCAGTATTTT. Residues: CASSPGGPTDTQYF.

This clone occurred a few times. The CDR3 is CASSTRGEADTQYF. The CDR3 DNA sequence: TGTGCCAGCAGTACCCGGGGGGAGGCAGATACGCAGTATTTT. V gene TRBV6-5 combines with J gene TRBJ2-3; 7 bases align to TRBD2. Trimming took 5 bases from V and 4 from J; bases not matched to a gene: 6. This CDR3 region has 14 residues. Looked up from germline, CDR1 is MNHEY and CDR2 is SVGAGI.

This chain connects TRBV28 to TRBJ2-1; 7 bases are a match to TRBD1. The CDR3 has 16 amino acids. V dropped 5 bases and J dropped 4; count of bases not matched to a gene: 11. Germline loops: CDR1 MDHEN, CDR2 SYDVKM. The CDR3 nucleotides read TGTGCCAGCAGTCCCACCGGCAGGGGGAGTTACAATGAGCAGTTCTTC. This gives the protein CASSPTGRGSYNEQFF.

The J gene is TRBJ2-4, the V gene TRBV5-1; tentatively, D is TRBD1 (6 bases). CDR3 length equals 15 residues. Trimming cost V 5 bases and J 0 bases, with 12 bases left between them. Germline V gives CDR1 SGHRS, CDR2 YFSETQ. DNA for the CDR3: TGCGCCAGCAGTCAACAGGGAATAGCCAAAAACATTCAGTACTTC. It is translated as CASSQQGIAKNIQYF.

J is TRBJ2-2 and V is TRBV6-6; no firm D call. V was cut by 7 bases and J by 0 bases, with 3 bases left in between. This CDR3 has 12 residues. Germline assignment: CDR1 MNHNY and CDR2 SVGAGI (reference sequence). The DNA of the CDR3 is TGTGCCAGCACCGCGAACACCGGGGAGCTGTTTTTT. Translating gives CASTANTGELFF.